This TCR beta chain was sequenced for a study of blood T cells in healthy people across ages. The CDR3 contains 15 residues. V trimming: 3 bases; J trimming: 4 bases; junction bases outside the gene matches: 10. Germline V lookup: CDR1 DFQATT, CDR2 SNEGSKA (reference sequence). PCR was performed a second time for 7 to 11 cycles using a sample-barcoded 5' primer and a J-beta primer mix. MiXCR was run by TCRdb on the 5' RACE reads, yielding one entry per CDR3 protein. This table has 800,000 to 950,000 distinct CDR3 sequences, roughly 28% appearing once. This clonotype was counted only a few times. The same sample was also studied in work on T cells of mothers and their children.

The clonotype comes from a woman aged 40 to 55 in good health. The material sequenced was blood. V usage is TRBV20-1 and J usage is TRBJ2-5; 8 bases line up with TRBD1. The DNA for the CDR3 is TGCAGTGCTAGGGAAGTCAGGGGGCCGGGAGAGACCCAGTACTTC. Protein: CSAREVRGPGETQYF.